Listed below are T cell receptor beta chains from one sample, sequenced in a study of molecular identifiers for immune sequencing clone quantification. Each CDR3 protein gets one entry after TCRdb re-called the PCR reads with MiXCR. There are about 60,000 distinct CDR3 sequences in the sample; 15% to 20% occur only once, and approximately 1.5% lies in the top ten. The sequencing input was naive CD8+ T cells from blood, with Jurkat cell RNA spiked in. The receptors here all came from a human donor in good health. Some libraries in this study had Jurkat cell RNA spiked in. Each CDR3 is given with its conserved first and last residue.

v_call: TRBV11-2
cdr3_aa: CASSSGTSAYEQYF

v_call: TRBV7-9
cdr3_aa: CVSSLTTGLALEQYF

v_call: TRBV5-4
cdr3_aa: CASSLVVASGGPYNEQFF

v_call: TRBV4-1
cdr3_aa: CASSQAGQAYEQYF

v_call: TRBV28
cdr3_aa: CASSFTLADYTDTQYF

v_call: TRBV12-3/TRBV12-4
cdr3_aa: CASSASLNWADTQYF

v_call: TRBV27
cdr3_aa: CASSFFRSSYEQYF

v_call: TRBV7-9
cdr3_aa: CASSPPDSRHEQFF

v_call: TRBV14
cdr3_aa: CASSLQGFHEQYF

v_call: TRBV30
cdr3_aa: CAWSGTGGEQYF

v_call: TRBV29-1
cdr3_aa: CSVEDLDSMNTEAFF

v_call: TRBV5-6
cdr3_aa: CASSAQLNTEAFF

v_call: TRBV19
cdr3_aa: CASSMLAGPTDTQYF

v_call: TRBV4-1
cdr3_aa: CASSQEEARANQPQHF

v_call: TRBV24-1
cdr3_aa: CATSEGVRNQPQHF

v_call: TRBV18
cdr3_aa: CASSPTTGMWEQYF

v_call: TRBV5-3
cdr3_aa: CARSLWAGRGTDTQYF

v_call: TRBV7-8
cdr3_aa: CASSLGTGAVFTEAFF

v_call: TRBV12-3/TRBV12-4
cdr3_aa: CASWAENPSTDTRYF

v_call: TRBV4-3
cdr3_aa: CASSPTGQGGTYEQYF

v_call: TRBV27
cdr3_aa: CASSLMGSTPGYNEQFF

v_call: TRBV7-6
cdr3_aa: CASSLVPMGEETQYF

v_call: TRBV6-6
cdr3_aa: CASGSGWSIMTGELFF

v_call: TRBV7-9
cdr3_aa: CASTQLAGGPATDTQYF

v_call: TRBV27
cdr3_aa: CASSGKGAHSEQYF

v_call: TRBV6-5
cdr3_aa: CASTTSGESDTQYF

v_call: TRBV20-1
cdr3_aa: CSARDMGEGRIDTQYF

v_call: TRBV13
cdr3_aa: CASSLGRLGATDTQYF

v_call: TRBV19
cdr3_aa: CASTPGPLSSPLHF

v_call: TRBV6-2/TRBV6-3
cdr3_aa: CASSQIQPPDRSGVNTEAFF

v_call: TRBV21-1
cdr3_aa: CASSKAPGTGGNSNYGYTF

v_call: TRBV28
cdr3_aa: CASRKRAGREAFF

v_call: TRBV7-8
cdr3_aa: CASSLVGTEEQYF

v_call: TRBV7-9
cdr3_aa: CASSFGGLGGPRNNEQFF

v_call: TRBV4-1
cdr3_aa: CASSRTSGSTDEQYF

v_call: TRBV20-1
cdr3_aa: CSARAYSGTGGQETQYF

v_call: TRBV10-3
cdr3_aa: CAISKEVGQAGETQYF

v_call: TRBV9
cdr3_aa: CASSVASAPDTQYF

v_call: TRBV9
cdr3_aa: CASSVEAGDIGGEKLFF

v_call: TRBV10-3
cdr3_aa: CAISDHREIGQPQHF

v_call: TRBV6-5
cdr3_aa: CASSYYLFTSYNEQFF

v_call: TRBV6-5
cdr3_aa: CASSYLGLAGYSAGRETQYF

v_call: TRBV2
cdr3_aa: CASIATDQETQYF

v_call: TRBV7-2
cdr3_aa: CASRPQTWGLNEQFF

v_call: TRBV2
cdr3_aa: CASRNRLAGKQETQYF

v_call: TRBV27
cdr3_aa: CASSPGLAGVNEQYF

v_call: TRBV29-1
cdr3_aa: CSVVDSSYEQYF

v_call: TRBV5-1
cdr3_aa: CASGLGINLNTEAFF

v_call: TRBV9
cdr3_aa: CASRSKDTYGYTF